This TCR beta chain was retrieved from a study of cytomegalovirus exposure and HLA in healthy donors. Primers for the PCR totalled 60 Vbeta and 13 Jbeta. The protocol was immunoSEQ multiplex PCR, while the TCRdb copy is restricted to in-frame clones and leaves out a portion. The sample holds 65,000 to 100,000 clones, roughly 80% seen once. Study-wide results and limits: DRB1 showed the most TCR associations and HLA-C the fewest in a later analysis, as rates varied by HLA locus.

As regards this clone: What it recognizes is unknown.

Sequenced sample: PBMCs. The source is a middle-aged man in good health and CMV-seronegative.

CDR3 sequence (DNA): TGTGCCAGCAGCTATCCGGGACTAGCCTACGAGCAGTACTTC. It specifies CASSYPGLAYEQYF. The chain carries TRBV5-8 and TRBJ2-7, with 8 bases that match TRBD2. V shed 3 bases, J shed 2 bases, and the junction held 4 bases outside the gene matches. This CDR3 contains 14 residues. Per germline, CDR1 SGHTS and CDR2 YDEGEE. Complete variable domain (other parts from reference TRBV5-8 and TRBJ2-7): EAGVTQSPTHLIKTRGQQATLRCSPISGHTSVYWYQQALGLGLQFLLWYDEGEERNRGNFPPRFSGRQFPNYSSELNVNALELEDSALYLCASSYPGLAYEQYFGPGTRLTVT.